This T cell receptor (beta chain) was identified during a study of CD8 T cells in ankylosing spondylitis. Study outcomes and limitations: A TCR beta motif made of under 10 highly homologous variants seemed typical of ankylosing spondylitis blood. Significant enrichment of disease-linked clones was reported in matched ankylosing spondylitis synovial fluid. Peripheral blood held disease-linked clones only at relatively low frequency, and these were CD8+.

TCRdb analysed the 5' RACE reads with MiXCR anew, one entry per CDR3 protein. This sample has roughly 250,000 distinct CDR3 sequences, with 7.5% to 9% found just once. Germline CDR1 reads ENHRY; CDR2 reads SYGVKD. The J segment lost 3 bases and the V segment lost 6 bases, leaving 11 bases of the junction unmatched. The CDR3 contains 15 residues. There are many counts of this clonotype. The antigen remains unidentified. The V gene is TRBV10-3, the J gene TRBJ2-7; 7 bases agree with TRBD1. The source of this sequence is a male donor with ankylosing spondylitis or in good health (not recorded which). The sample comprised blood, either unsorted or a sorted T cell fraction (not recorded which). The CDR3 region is CAIRRGPGSNYEQYF. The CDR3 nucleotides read TGTGCCATCAGGAGGGGGCCGGGGTCCAACTACGAGCAGTACTTC.